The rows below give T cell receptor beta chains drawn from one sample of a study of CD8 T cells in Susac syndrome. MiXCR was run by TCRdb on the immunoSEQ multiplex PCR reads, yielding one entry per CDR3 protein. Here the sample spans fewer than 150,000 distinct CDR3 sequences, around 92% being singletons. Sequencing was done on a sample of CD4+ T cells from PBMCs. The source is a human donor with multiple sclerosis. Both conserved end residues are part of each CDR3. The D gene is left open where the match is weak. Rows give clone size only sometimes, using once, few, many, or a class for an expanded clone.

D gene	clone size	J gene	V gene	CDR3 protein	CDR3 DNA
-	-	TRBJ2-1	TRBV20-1	CSARDRGRGPFNEQFF	TGCAGTGCTAGAGATCGGGGGCGGGGGCCGTTCAATGAGCAGTTCTTC
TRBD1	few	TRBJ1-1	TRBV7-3	CASSTGQGITEAFF	TGTGCCAGCAGCACCGGACAGGGTATTACTGAAGCTTTCTTT
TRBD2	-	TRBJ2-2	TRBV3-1	CASSQRLELAGAFTGELFF	TGTGCCAGCAGCCAAAGATTGGAACTAGCGGGGGCCTTCACCGGGGAGCTGTTTTTT
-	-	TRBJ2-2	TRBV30	CAWNRAVTGELFF	TGTGCCTGGAACCGGGCCGTGACCGGGGAGCTGTTTTTT
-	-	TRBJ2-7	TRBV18	CASSPGQGGSYEQYF	TGTGCCAGCTCACCGGGTCAGGGGGGCTCCTACGAGCAGTACTTC
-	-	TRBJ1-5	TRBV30	CAWSVLGQLSNQPQHF	TGTGCCTGGAGTGTACTTGGGCAGCTTAGCAATCAGCCCCAGCATTTT
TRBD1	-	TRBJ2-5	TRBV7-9	CASSSPGGFETQYF	TGTGCCAGCAGCTCCCCAGGGGGATTCGAGACCCAGTACTTC
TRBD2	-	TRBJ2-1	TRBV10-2	CASSRPFSGGANEQFF	TGCGCCAGCAGTCGTCCGTTTAGCGGGGGGGCCAATGAGCAGTTCTTC
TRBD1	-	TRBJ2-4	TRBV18	CASSPQDPGQGNIQYF	TGTGCCAGCTCACCTCAAGATCCGGGACAGGGTAACATTCAGTACTTC
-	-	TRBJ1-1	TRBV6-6	CASTPDGTTEAFF	TGTGCCAGCACCCCGGACGGGACCACTGAAGCTTTCTTT
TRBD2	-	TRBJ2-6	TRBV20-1	CSARTSGSGANVLTF	TGCAGTGCTAGGACTAGCGGCTCTGGGGCCAACGTCCTGACTTTC
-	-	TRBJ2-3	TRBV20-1	CSARVTVVPAGDTQYF	TGCAGTGCTAGAGTAACGGTCGTCCCTGCGGGGGATACGCAGTATTTT
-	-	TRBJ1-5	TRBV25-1	CASSEFGSNQPQHF	TGTGCCAGCAGTGAATTTGGCAGTAATCAGCCCCAGCATTTT
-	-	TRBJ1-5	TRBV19	CASSTPRASNQPQHF	TGTGCCAGTAGTACCCCGCGGGCTAGCAATCAGCCCCAGCATTTT
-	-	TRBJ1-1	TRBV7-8	CASSWTEQSHEAFF	TGTGCCAGCAGCTGGACGGAGCAATCCCATGAAGCTTTCTTT
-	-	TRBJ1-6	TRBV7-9	CASSPWTPLGSPLHF	TGTGCCAGCAGCCCATGGACGCCTCTGGGTTCACCCCTCCACTTT
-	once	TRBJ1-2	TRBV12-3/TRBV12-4	CASSFQGALGYTF	TGTGCCAGCAGTTTCCAAGGGGCGCTTGGCTACACCTTC
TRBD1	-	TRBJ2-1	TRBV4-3	CASSRQGLSGEQFF	TGCGCCAGCAGCCGACAGGGTCTGAGCGGTGAGCAGTTCTTC
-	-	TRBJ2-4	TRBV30	CAWDPSAKNIQYF	TGTGCCTGGGATCCTAGCGCCAAAAACATTCAGTACTTC
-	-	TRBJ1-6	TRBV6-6	CASKEGKSETLHF	TGTGCCAGCAAGGAAGGAAAGAGCGAGACCCTCCACTTT
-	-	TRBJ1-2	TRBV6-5	CASQGLQAGYTF	TGTGCCAGTCAGGGGTTACAAGCTGGCTACACCTTC
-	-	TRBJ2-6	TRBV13	CASSLGGTGANVLTF	TGTGCCAGCAGCTTAGGGGGGACAGGGGCCAACGTCCTGACTTTC
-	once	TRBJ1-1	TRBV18	CASSPGWGKNTEAFF	TGTGCCAGCTCACCAGGGTGGGGGAAGAACACTGAAGCTTTCTTT
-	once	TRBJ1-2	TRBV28	CASSLSLGLGSYGYTF	TGTGCCAGCAGTTTGAGTCTTGGCCTAGGGTCCTACGGCTACACCTTC
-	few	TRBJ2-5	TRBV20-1	CSARDMGLQETQYF	TGCAGTGCTAGAGATATGGGCCTCCAAGAGACCCAGTACTTC
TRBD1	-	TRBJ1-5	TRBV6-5	CASSYGGQTSNQPQHF	TGTGCCAGCAGCTACGGGGGACAGACTAGCAATCAGCCCCAGCATTTT